This T cell receptor (beta chain) was identified in a study of CD8 T cells in ankylosing spondylitis. TCRdb re-analysed the 5' RACE reads in MiXCR, keeping a single row per CDR3 protein. Here the sample spans 650,000 to 800,000 distinct CDR3 sequences, 19% being singletons. This clonotype has at least ten counts. Its antigen is unidentified. The study's findings and limits: Seemingly distinctive of ankylosing spondylitis blood was a TCR beta motif formed by eight highly homologous variants.

The CDR3 is made up of 13 amino acids. V was shortened by 4 bases and J by 0 bases, with 7 bases between the two germline ends. Per germline, CDR1 SGHRS and CDR2 YFSETQ. The V call is TRBV5-1, the J call TRBJ1-1; D uncertain. Material for sequencing was blood, either unsorted or a sorted T cell fraction (not recorded which). The sequence was obtained from a male donor with ankylosing spondylitis. The CDR3 coding sequence is TGCGCCAGCAGCGTTGACCTGAACACTGAAGCTTTCTTT. Encoded protein: CASSVDLNTEAFF.